A single sample gave rise to the 27 T cell receptor beta chains below, sequenced in a study of Ad26.COV2.S vaccination and SARS-CoV-2 variants. Indicated treatment: some 19 received Ad26.COV2.S at low or high dose, single or two shots; several received placebo; per-sample allocation not given. Following the first vaccine or placebo injection, samples were taken on day 63. The table came from immunoSEQ multiplex PCR; TCRdb's copy has only in-frame clones and leaves some out. The sample records 300,000 to 400,000 clones, around 89% being singletons. This material consisted of peripheral blood, taken in a trial of Ad26.COV2.S vaccine versus placebo. Every receptor here comes from a person aged 18-65 years who received the Ad26.COV2.S COVID-19 vaccine or a placebo.

The chain recombines TRBV11-2 with TRBJ1-6; perhaps TRBD1 as D (5 bases). V was clipped by 4 bases and J by 7 bases, with 17 bases between them. The germline CDR1 and CDR2 sequences are SGHAT and FQNNGV. CDR3 length equals 16 residues. This CDR3 reads CASSSLQGPRNSPLHF. The CDR3 nucleotides are TGTGCCAGCAGCTCGCTTCAGGGACCGAGGAATTCACCCCTCCACTTT. The entire variable domain, with the rest obtained from reference TRBV11-2 and TRBJ1-6, is as follows: EAGVAQSPRYKIIEKRQSVAFWCNPISGHATLYWYQQILGQGPKLLIQFQNNGVVDDSQLPKDRFSAERLKGVDSTLKIQPAKLEDSAVYLCASSSLQGPRNSPLHFGNGTRLTVT.

This clone showed up just a few times. This chain joins TRBV7-9 and TRBJ2-3, with TRBD2 matching 11 bases. This CDR3 has 16 amino acids. Per the germline V gene, CDR1 is SEHNR and CDR2 is FQNEAQ (reference sequence). J lost 6 bases, V lost 5 bases, and 10 bases had no gene match. The DNA of the CDR3 is TGTGCCAGCAGCCTTAGACTAGCGGGGCCGAGGGATACGCAGTATTTT. Its translation is CASSLRLAGPRDTQYF.

The chain is built from TRBV27 and TRBJ2-7, with no clear D. The length of the CDR3 is 14 residues. Germline CDR1 and CDR2: MNHEY and SMNVEV (reference sequence). Trimming pared 4 bases from V and 7 bases from J, leaving 17 bases between. The CDR3 protein is CASSSLQSRKEQYF. Written as DNA, the CDR3 is TGTGCCAGCAGTTCCCTCCAATCGAGGAAGGAGCAGTACTTC.

This clone showed up just a few times. The chain uses TRBV7-9 and TRBJ1-1; D might be TRBD1 (6 bases). Germline V gene sequence: CDR1 SEHNR, CDR2 FQNEAQ (reference sequence). V lost 2 bases and J 7 bases, leaving 17 bases between the germline ends. The CDR3 consists of 15 residues. The CDR3 nucleotides are TGTGCCAGCAGCTTACTACAGGGTGAATTTCATGAAGCTTTCTTT. The encoded protein is CASSLLQGEFHEAFF.

CDR3 sequence: CASSPLDVYGYTF. The CDR3 DNA follows: TGTGCCAGCTCACCACTTGACGTCTATGGCTACACCTTC. The chain uses TRBV18 and TRBJ1-2, with D unclear. V was trimmed by 1 base and J by 4 bases, leaving 7 bases between them. The CDR3 is 13 amino acids. Germline CDR1 is KGHSH and CDR2 is LQKENI.

V usage is TRBV28 and J usage is TRBJ2-1; TRBD2 matches at 12 bases. From germline, CDR1 is MDHEN and CDR2 SYDVKM. V shed 6 bases, J shed 4 bases, and the junction held 7 bases outside the gene matches. The CDR3 length is 16 residues. This CDR3 is CASSPSGRARYNEQFF. The CDR3 DNA sequence: TGTGCCAGCAGCCCTAGCGGGAGGGCAAGATACAATGAGCAGTTCTTC.

J is TRBJ1-2 and V is TRBV28; TRBD1 might be the D (5 bases). V lost 8 bases to trimming and J lost 3 bases, with 10 bases between them. This CDR3 is 12 amino acids long. Germline lookup yields CDR1 MDHEN and CDR2 SYDVKM. CDR3 amino acids: CASCGTDYGYTF. The CDR3 coding sequence is TGTGCCAGCTGCGGGACTGACTATGGCTACACCTTC.

Comment on this clone: This sample also contains other DNA sequences that code for the same CDR3. The chain has TRBV7-9 and TRBJ1-4; maybe TRBD1 (6 bases). Germline CDR1 reads SEHNR; CDR2 reads FQNEAQ (reference sequence). Trimming pared 2 bases from V and 2 bases from J, leaving 6 bases between. The CDR3 contains 14 residues. In nucleotides, the CDR3 is TGTGCCAGCAGCTTAAGGGGGACTAATGAAAAACTGTTTTTT. Translated, it gives CASSLRGTNEKLFF.

This clone was counted once. The V call is TRBV10-2, the J call TRBJ1-6; D is undetermined. Trimming stripped 4 bases from V and 5 bases from J, with 6 bases between. The CDR3 is made up of 13 amino acids. CDR1 WSHSY and CDR2 SAAADI come from the germline V gene. CDR3 nucleotide sequence: TGCGCCAGCAGTGTGGCGGATAATTCACCCCTCCACTTT. Translation: CASSVADNSPLHF.

J is TRBJ2-2 and V is TRBV24-1; 10 bases are shared with TRBD2. V lost 5 bases and J lost 1; bases outside the gene matches: 0. CDR1 is KGHDR and CDR2 is SFDVKD in the germline V gene. This CDR3 is 15 amino acids long. DNA for the CDR3: TGTGCCACCAGTGGGACTAGCGGGAACACCGGGGAGCTGTTTTTT. Translation gives CATSGTSGNTGELFF.

The V and J genes are TRBV12-3 or TRBV12-4 and TRBJ2-7; D is ambiguous. This CDR3 comprises 12 residues. Trimming removed 1 base from V and 4 bases from J, with 5 bases in between. The CDR3 DNA reads TGTGCCAGCAGTTTAGTAGTATACGAGCAGTACTTC. Translated, it gives CASSLVVYEQYF.

The J gene is TRBJ2-7, the V gene TRBV7-2, with 13 bases that match TRBD2. Germline CDR1 reads SGHTA; CDR2 reads FQGNSA. This CDR3 comprises 16 residues. The V gene end was trimmed by 0 bases and the J gene end by 4 bases; junction bases not matched to a gene: 3. CDR3 protein: CASSLAGTSGVYEQYF. CDR3 in DNA: TGTGCCAGCAGCTTAGCGGGGACTAGCGGGGTGTACGAGCAGTACTTC.

This chain's CDR3 is CSASLSATGELFF. The CDR3 DNA follows: TGCAGTGCTAGTCTCAGCGCCACCGGGGAGCTGTTTTTT. J is TRBJ2-2 and V is TRBV20-1; D gene uncertain. The CDR3 consists of 13 residues. From germline, CDR1 is DFQATT and CDR2 SNEGSKA (reference sequence). Trimming cost V 3 bases and J 4 bases, with 9 bases left between them.

This rearrangement joins TRBV19 to TRBJ2-1; D unclear. V shed 6 bases and J shed 6 bases, with 9 bases lying between them. There are 12 residues in the CDR3. Germline values: CDR1 LNHDA, CDR2 SQIVND (reference sequence). CDR3 sequence: CASSPTGNEQFF. The DNA for the CDR3 is TGTGCCAGTAGCCCCACCGGCAATGAGCAGTTCTTC.

The V and J genes are TRBV7-2 and TRBJ1-1; D might be TRBD1 (6 bases). V was pared by 5 bases and J by 7 bases, with 20 bases between. This CDR3 has 15 residues. Germline CDR1 reads SGHTA; CDR2 reads FQGNSA. The CDR3 spells CASSPTRGGASEAFF. The CDR3, as DNA: TGTGCCAGCAGCCCCACTAGGGGGGGGGCTAGTGAAGCTTTCTTT.

The rearrangement links TRBV7-9 to TRBJ2-7; possibly TRBD2 for D (7 bases). Germline V gives CDR1 SEHNR, CDR2 FQNEAQ (reference sequence). V was trimmed by 0 bases and J by 5 bases, leaving 14 bases between them. The CDR3 is 15 amino acids. The CDR3 protein is CASSLAGRGKDEQYF. CDR3 coding DNA: TGTGCCAGCAGCTTAGCGGGGAGGGGGAAAGACGAGCAGTACTTC.

A single count supports this clone. Other DNA sequences in the sample encode the same CDR3. The CDR3 region has the DNA TGTGCCAGCAGCGTCGAGGGGAACACTGAAGCTTTCTTT. It yields the protein CASSVEGNTEAFF. The chain carries TRBV9 and TRBJ1-1; D not certain. Germline V CDR1 and CDR2: SGDLS, YYNGEE. The CDR3 has 13 amino acids. V was trimmed by 2 bases and J by 1 base, leaving 6 bases between them. Based on the CDR3 plus reference TRBV9 and TRBJ1-1, the full variable domain is DSGVTQTPKHLITATGQRVTLRCSPRSGDLSVYWYQQSLDQGLQFLIQYYNGEERAKGNILERFSAQQFPDLHSELNLSSLELGDSALYFCASSVEGNTEAFFGQGTRLTVV.

The rearrangement uses TRBV28 and TRBJ1-1, with D unclear. V gave up 6 bases and J gave up 6 bases, with 17 bases separating them. Per the germline V gene, CDR1 is MDHEN and CDR2 is SYDVKM. The CDR3 runs to 14 residues. The CDR3 spells CASSFMGGISEAFF. CDR3 nucleotide sequence: TGTGCCAGCAGCTTTATGGGCGGGATCTCTGAAGCTTTCTTT.

On this clone: Different DNA sequences within this sample yield the same CDR3. The chain has TRBV11-2 and TRBJ2-1; unclear D gene. There are 13 residues in the CDR3. The V and J ends lost 5 bases and 1 base respectively, with 6 bases between them. The germline CDR1 and CDR2 sequences are SGHAT and FQNNGV. The CDR3 bases are TGTGCCAGCAGCCTCGGTTCCTACAATGAGCAGTTCTTC. Its translation is CASSLGSYNEQFF.

This clone occurred a few times. The rearrangement joins TRBV4-3 to TRBJ1-5; D is unresolved. The V end lost 0 bases, the J end lost 8 bases, and 14 bases lay between the germline ends. CDR3 length: 15 amino acids. CDR1 is LGHNA, CDR2 YSLEER, per germline. DNA for the CDR3: TGCGCCAGCAGCCAAGATCTGACACCCGGGGAGCCCCAGCATTTT. It is translated as CASSQDLTPGEPQHF.

CDR3 nucleotide sequence: TGTGCCAGCAGTTATGGTTCCGGGATTTCCTACGAGCAGTACTTC. Translating gives CASSYGSGISYEQYF. This chain links TRBV6-5 with TRBJ2-7; weak D call: TRBD2 (5 bases). The germline gives CDR1 MNHEY, CDR2 SVGAGI. V gave up 3 bases and J gave up 1 base, with 13 bases separating them. The CDR3 extends over 15 amino acids.

The chain links TRBV28 to TRBJ2-1; perhaps D is TRBD1 or TRBD2 (5 bases each). Germline CDR1 MDHEN, CDR2 SYDVKM. The CDR3 sequence is 15 residues long. Trimming stripped 5 bases from V and 0 bases from J, with 11 bases between. CDR3 sequence reads: CASSTPGSSYNEQFF. DNA for the CDR3: TGTGCCAGCAGTACCCCAGGGAGCTCCTACAATGAGCAGTTCTTC.

The chain links TRBV11-1 to TRBJ2-5; 12 nucleotides line up with TRBD2. The ends lost 1 base at V and 3 bases at J; junction bases unmatched: 0. Germline V gives CDR1 SGHAT, CDR2 FQDESV (reference sequence). The CDR3 extends over 15 amino acids. Written as DNA, the CDR3 is TGTGCCAGCAGCTTAGGACTAGCGGGAGAAGAGACCCAGTACTTC. This encodes CASSLGLAGEETQYF.

This sequence joins TRBV28 and TRBJ1-1; D perhaps matches TRBD1 (5 bases). The CDR3 has 12 residues. Trimming stripped 10 bases from V and 1 base from J, with 10 bases between. In germline, CDR1 is MDHEN, CDR2 SYDVKM. The CDR3 here is CATITGNTEAFF. CDR3 in DNA: TGTGCCACCATAACAGGGAACACTGAAGCTTTCTTT.

This rearrangement joins TRBV7-2 to TRBJ2-6, with 9 positions matching TRBD1. This CDR3 is built from 19 residues. Germline values: CDR1 SGHTA, CDR2 FQGNSA. Trimming took 2 bases from V and 0 from J; bases not matched to a gene: 8. CDR3 loop: CASSLMGQGFPSGANVLTF. The CDR3 DNA reads as TGTGCCAGCAGCTTAATGGGACAGGGATTTCCCTCTGGGGCCAACGTCCTGACTTTC.

The chain is built from TRBV13 and TRBJ1-1, with 8 bases matching TRBD1. Unmatched junction bases numbered 7, after V lost 5 bases and J lost 5 bases. The CDR3 is 14 amino acids. Germline V CDR1 and CDR2: PRHDT, FYEKMQ (reference sequence). The CDR3 is CASSTRTGFTEAFF. CDR3 nucleotides: TGTGCCAGCAGCACACGGACAGGGTTTACTGAAGCTTTCTTT.

The chain recombines TRBV5-1 with TRBJ2-3, with no clear D. Deletions cut 4 bases from V and 5 bases from J, with 11 bases between. The CDR3 is 13 amino acids. Germline-derived CDR1 and CDR2 are SGHRS and YFSETQ. CDR3 nucleotides: TGCGCCAGCAGCAGCTCAAGTGGAGATACGCAGTATTTT. It is translated as CASSSSSGDTQYF.